The 29 T cell receptor beta chains reported below all come from one sample, sequenced in a study of STAT3 mutations in large granular lymphocyte leukemia. Here immunoSEQ multiplex PCR was the method, and the copy in TCRdb shows in-frame clones only, minus some. Of around 3,700 clones detected, roughly 82% appear once; the ten largest clones hold about 86%. The study, taken as a whole, reports: Every T-LGLL patient had at least one immunodominant TCRbeta clonotype.

These receptors are not linked to any known antigen. The source material was peripheral blood mononuclear cells. These receptors came from a boy between 10 and 17 years old with T-cell large granular lymphocyte leukemia. Some clones in this sample may be carry-over from other donors' samples.

The chain couples TRBV5-1 to TRBJ1-5, with D hard to call. V was clipped by 4 bases and J by 0 bases, with 11 bases between them. Germline V CDR1 and CDR2: SGHRS, YFSETQ. This CDR3 is 15 amino acids long. The CDR3 reads CASSQNGYSNQPQHF. The CDR3 nucleotides read TGCGCCAGCAGCCAGAATGGTTATAGCAATCAGCCCCAGCATTTT.

As DNA, the CDR3 is TGTGCCAGCAGTCCTACAGGGAGCAATTCACCCCTCCACTTT. Its translation: CASSPTGSNSPLHF. The rearrangement uses TRBV9 and TRBJ1-6; tentative D call: TRBD1 (6 bases). V was shortened by 5 bases and J by 7 bases, with 13 bases between the two germline ends. There are 14 residues in the CDR3. Germline lookup yields CDR1 SGDLS and CDR2 YYNGEE.

This clone has just a few counts. V is TRBV30 and J is TRBJ2-7; weak D call: TRBD2 (5 bases). CDR3 length equals 12 residues. V was clipped by 0 bases and J by 6 bases, with 9 bases between them. Germline CDR1 reads GTSNPN; CDR2 reads SVGIG (reference sequence). CDR3 DNA sequence: TGTGCCTGGAGTGTAGGAGGTCGCGAGCAGTACTTC. It is translated as CAWSVGGREQYF.

V usage is TRBV6-1 and J usage is TRBJ2-7, with D tentatively TRBD1 or TRBD2 (5 bases each). Germline V lookup: CDR1 MNHNS, CDR2 SASEGT. The length of the CDR3 is 13 residues. Trimming took 11 bases from V and 4 from J, leaving 18 bases between them. This CDR3 is CAGLPGRKYEQYF. The CDR3 coding sequence is TGTGCCGGCCTACCGGGACGGAAGTACGAGCAGTACTTC.

The V call is TRBV5-4, the J call TRBJ2-7; TRBD2 matches 14 bases. This CDR3 has 15 amino acids. Unmatched junction bases numbered 6, after V lost 4 bases and J lost 6 bases. Germline V gene data show CDR1 as SGHNT and CDR2 as YYREEE (reference sequence). DNA for the CDR3: TGTGCCAGCAGCACAAGACTAGCGGGAGGGCGCGAGCAGTACTTC. Its translation: CASSTRLAGGREQYF. Full variable domain (rest looked up from reference TRBV5-4 and TRBJ2-7): ETGVTQSPTHLIKTRGQQVTLRCSSQSGHNTVSWYQQALGQGPQFIFQYYREEENGRGNFPPRFSGLQFPNYSSELNVNALELDDSALYLCASSTRLAGGREQYFGPGTRLTVT.

The chain couples TRBV30 to TRBJ1-5; tentative D call: TRBD1 (6 bases). Germline V gives CDR1 GTSNPN, CDR2 SVGIG (reference sequence). The V end lost 1 base, the J end lost 4 bases, and 8 bases lay between the germline ends. The CDR3 is 13 residues long. The CDR3 loop is CAWSEGGNQPQHF. CDR3 sequence (DNA): TGTGCCTGGAGTGAGGGGGGGAATCAGCCCCAGCATTTT.

J is TRBJ2-5 and V is TRBV5-1; no clear D gene. There are 12 residues in the CDR3. V was clipped by 4 bases and J by 2 bases, with 6 bases between them. CDR1 is SGHRS, CDR2 YFSETQ, per germline. The CDR3 loop is CASSADQETQYF. For the CDR3, the DNA is TGCGCCAGCAGCGCGGATCAAGAGACCCAGTACTTC. The whole variable domain, filled in from reference TRBV5-1 and TRBJ2-5, reads KAGVTQTPRYLIKTRGQQVTLSCSPISGHRSVSWYQQTPGQGLQFLFEYFSETQRNKGNFPGRFSGRQFSNSRSEMNVSTLELGDSALYLCASSADQETQYFGPGTRLLVL.

The chain is built from TRBV5-1 and TRBJ1-2; D perhaps matches TRBD1 (6 bases). CDR3 length equals 14 residues. Germline loops: CDR1 SGHRS, CDR2 YFSETQ. The V and J ends lost 1 base and 10 bases respectively, with 17 bases between them. This CDR3 is CASSLPGQRPDYTF. Here the CDR3 DNA reads TGCGCCAGCAGCTTGCCCGGACAGCGTCCGGACTACACCTTC. Full variable domain (remainder filled in from reference TRBV5-1 and TRBJ1-2): KAGVTQTPRYLIKTRGQQVTLSCSPISGHRSVSWYQQTPGQGLQFLFEYFSETQRNKGNFPGRFSGRQFSNSRSEMNVSTLELGDSALYLCASSLPGQRPDYTFGSGTRLTVV.

The rearrangement joins TRBV30 to TRBJ2-7; TRBD1 agrees at 11 bases. The J segment lost 5 bases and the V segment lost 3 bases, leaving 6 bases of the junction unmatched. The germline V gene encodes CDR1 GTSNPN and CDR2 SVGIG (reference sequence). CDR3 length equals 14 residues. CDR3 sequence (DNA): TGTGCCTGGAGCCGGACAGGGGGCGGGGACGAGCAGTACTTC. Translation gives CAWSRTGGGDEQYF.

The chain joins TRBV29-1 to TRBJ2-3, with a possible D match to TRBD1 (5 bases). CDR3 length: 14 amino acids. Between the trimmed V and J ends, which lost 3 bases and 1 base, there was a span of 11 bases. Germline loops: CDR1 SQVTM, CDR2 ANQGSEA. CDR3 loop: CSVDQPQGTDTQYF. CDR3 DNA sequence: TGCAGCGTTGACCAACCACAGGGCACAGATACGCAGTATTTT.

The chain has TRBV18 and TRBJ2-1; the D gene is possibly TRBD1 (5 bases). Germline V CDR1 and CDR2: KGHSH, LQKENI. The CDR3 extends over 17 amino acids. V lost 6 bases to trimming and J lost 7 bases, with 25 bases between them. In DNA, the CDR3 is TGTGCCAGCTCCTCCCGAGACAGTGTGCTAGGCACGAATGAGCAGTTCTTC. Its translation is CASSSRDSVLGTNEQFF. Based on the CDR3 plus reference TRBV18 and TRBJ2-1, the full variable domain is NAGVMQNPRHLVRRRGQEARLRCSPMKGHSHVYWYRQLPEEGLKFMVYLQKENIIDESGMPKERFSAEFPKEGPSILRIQQVVRGDSAAYFCASSSRDSVLGTNEQFFGPGTRLTVL.

This chain connects TRBV4-1 to TRBJ2-1; 12 nucleotides align to TRBD2. The trim removed 4 bases at V and 10 bases at J, leaving 11 bases unmatched. CDR3 size: 16 residues. The germline CDR1 and CDR2 sequences are MGHRA and YSYEKL. The CDR3 DNA sequence: TGCGCCAGCAGCCCCCTCGACTCTAGCGGGGGGGACGAGCAGTTCTTC. Translation gives CASSPLDSSGGDEQFF.

In nucleotides, the CDR3 is TGTGCCAGCTCACCGGCTAGCGGGAACTCCTACGAGCAGTACTTC. This sequence encodes CASSPASGNSYEQYF. The chain couples TRBV18 to TRBJ2-7, with TRBD2 matching over 9 bases. Germline CDR1 reads KGHSH; CDR2 reads LQKENI. The CDR3 has 15 amino acids. The junction had 3 bases not matched to a gene; V was cut back by 3 bases and J by 0 bases.

The gene calls are TRBV7-9 and TRBJ1-5, with D possibly matching TRBD1 (6 bases). The V gene's germline CDR1 is SEHNR and CDR2 FQNEAQ (reference sequence). The V gene lost 6 bases and the J gene lost 2 bases, with 20 bases spanning the gap. The CDR3 extends over 17 amino acids. The CDR3 loop is CASSPRVLEGGNQPQHF. CDR3 DNA sequence: TGTGCCAGCAGTCCACGAGTTCTGGAGGGGGGCAATCAGCCCCAGCATTTT.

This clone was observed a single time. The chain combines TRBV30 with TRBJ1-1; no clear D gene. Deletions cut 4 bases from V and 6 bases from J, with 15 bases between. Per the germline V gene, CDR1 is GTSNPN and CDR2 is SVGIG (reference sequence). The CDR3 extends over 13 amino acids. The CDR3 nucleotides are TGTGCCTGGACCGTAGGGAACTCCGCTGAAGCTTTCTTT. The encoded protein is CAWTVGNSAEAFF.

This clone appeared a few times. V gene TRBV13 combines with J gene TRBJ2-7; 8 nucleotides line up with TRBD1. Germline V gene sequence: CDR1 PRHDT, CDR2 FYEKMQ (reference sequence). The CDR3 contains 12 residues. Trimming removed 5 bases from V and 7 bases from J; junction bases left unmatched: 4. CDR3 sequence: CASSLTGGEQYF. The CDR3 bases are TGTGCCAGCAGCCTAACAGGGGGTGAGCAGTACTTC.

This chain connects TRBV29-1 to TRBJ2-3; 12 bases agree with TRBD2. Per the germline V gene, CDR1 is SQVTM and CDR2 is ANQGSEA. V shed 1 base and J 0 bases; nucleotides not matched to a gene: 2. This CDR3 has 16 residues. The CDR3 region is CSVEVGTSGSTDTQYF. CDR3 nucleotide sequence: TGCAGCGTTGAAGTCGGGACTAGCGGGAGCACAGATACGCAGTATTTT.

This chain links TRBV5-1 with TRBJ2-7; D assignment may be TRBD1 or TRBD2 (5 bases each). Germline CDR1 SGHRS, CDR2 YFSETQ. Between the trimmed V and J ends, which lost 1 base and 5 bases, there was a span of 13 bases. The length of the CDR3 is 14 residues. CDR3 protein: CASSLSAGSHEQYF. The DNA of the CDR3 is TGCGCCAGCAGCTTGTCGGCAGGGAGCCACGAGCAGTACTTC.

The gene calls are TRBV13 and TRBJ2-5, with 7 bases fitting TRBD2. CDR1 and CDR2 from the germline V gene are PRHDT and FYEKMQ (reference sequence). Trimming cost V 5 bases and J 5 bases; bases outside gene matches: 20. CDR3 length: 18 amino acids. In nucleotides, the CDR3 is TGTGCCAGCAGCCCACGAGCGCCTCGAGGACTAGGGGCCGAGACCCAGTACTTC. Translation gives CASSPRAPRGLGAETQYF.

This chain connects TRBV6-6 to TRBJ2-7; 8 bases line up with TRBD1. V shed 6 bases, J shed 0 bases, and the junction held 10 bases outside the gene matches. This CDR3 is built from 16 residues. Germline V CDR1 and CDR2: MNHNY, SVGAGI (reference sequence). DNA of the CDR3: TGTGCCAGCAGCCGCCTGACAGGGGCCGGCTCCTACGAGCAGTACTTC. The encoded protein is CASSRLTGAGSYEQYF.

This clone has a single count. The chain has TRBV30 and TRBJ1-6; D call uncertain. The CDR3 extends over 13 amino acids. Germline CDR1 reads GTSNPN; CDR2 reads SVGIG (reference sequence). Trimming removed 4 bases from V and 4 bases from J, with 8 bases in between. The CDR3 here is CAWTGGYNSPLHF. In DNA form, the CDR3 reads TGTGCCTGGACCGGAGGGTATAATTCACCCCTCCACTTT.

This chain joins TRBV7-9 and TRBJ2-3; D perhaps matches TRBD2 (6 bases). Trimming left V 7 bases short and J 14 bases short, with 22 bases between. Per germline, CDR1 SEHNR and CDR2 FQNEAQ (reference sequence). The CDR3 spans 13 residues. CDR3: CASTVGDGMRGYF. CDR3 DNA: TGTGCCAGCACTGTAGGCGATGGGATGCGGGGGTATTTT.

The J gene is TRBJ2-6, the V gene TRBV5-4; 7 positions agree with TRBD1. Germline CDR1 reads SGHNT; CDR2 reads YYREEE (reference sequence). CDR3 length: 17 residues. V shed 4 bases, J shed 0 bases, and the junction held 7 bases outside the gene matches. The DNA of the CDR3 is TGTGCCAGCAGCGGGGGACAGCAAAGCTCTGGGGCCAACGTCCTGACTTTC. This sequence encodes CASSGGQQSSGANVLTF.

V gene TRBV7-9 combines with J gene TRBJ2-3; maybe TRBD1 (6 bases). Per the germline V gene, CDR1 is SEHNR and CDR2 is FQNEAQ (reference sequence). V dropped 6 bases and J dropped 14 bases, with 21 bases sitting between them. The CDR3 consists of 13 residues. The CDR3 DNA sequence: TGTGCCAGCAGACTTGAACAGGGCCCAATGCGGTATTTT. Translating it yields CASRLEQGPMRYF.

J is TRBJ1-6 and V is TRBV5-1; perhaps TRBD1 as D (6 bases). CDR3 length: 16 amino acids. V was clipped by 0 bases and J by 8 bases, with 15 bases between them. The germline gives CDR1 SGHRS, CDR2 YFSETQ. CDR3 protein: CASSLDSGGGDSPLHF. CDR3 nucleotide sequence: TGCGCCAGCAGCTTGGATTCTGGGGGCGGCGATTCACCCCTCCACTTT.

The genes are TRBV29-1 and TRBJ2-5; 12 bases are shared with TRBD2. Per the germline V gene, CDR1 is SQVTM and CDR2 is ANQGSEA. The CDR3 loop spans 15 amino acids. V lost 4 bases, J lost 6 bases, and 9 bases stayed unmatched. The CDR3 loop reads CSVANRLAGAKTQYF. CDR3 nucleotides: TGCAGCGTTGCCAACCGACTAGCGGGAGCCAAGACCCAGTACTTC.

This clone showed up just once. The chain is built from TRBV5-1 and TRBJ1-2; a possible D gene is TRBD1 (5 bases). Germline CDR1 SGHRS, CDR2 YFSETQ. The CDR3 is 13 amino acids. Trimming took off 0 bases at V and 6 bases at J, with 9 bases between the two ends. CDR3 protein: CASSLAQGDGYTF. Written as DNA, the CDR3 is TGCGCCAGCAGCTTGGCCCAGGGAGATGGCTACACCTTC.

The V call is TRBV30, the J call TRBJ2-7; D uncertain. This CDR3 region has 14 residues. Trimming stripped 0 bases from V and 2 bases from J, with 11 bases between. Germline V gene data show CDR1 as GTSNPN and CDR2 as SVGIG (reference sequence). CDR3: CAWSVWRDPYEQYF. In DNA, the CDR3 is TGTGCCTGGAGTGTATGGAGAGACCCCTACGAGCAGTACTTC.

The genes are TRBV5-1 and TRBJ2-7; D is unclear. This CDR3 spans 12 amino acids. The germline V and J ends were trimmed by 5 bases and 6 bases, with 12 bases remaining between them. CDR1 is SGHRS and CDR2 is YFSETQ in the germline V gene. The CDR3: CASSPNVGEQYF. The CDR3 nucleotides are TGCGCCAGCAGTCCGAATGTAGGCGAGCAGTACTTC.